The source of this T cell receptor (beta chain) is a study of CD4 T cells in relation to SARS-CoV-2 and coronaviruses. Study in general: The negative reference was HIV-1 Nef peptide pool or peptide-free culture.

This clone was picked up one time. What it binds is unknown. Unexposed donor CD4+ T cells date from about 2010-2018, before the COVID-19 pandemic. After about 10 days of culture, CD4+ T cells were isolated. Approximately 1.9 million PBMCs per well were cultured with around 9.9 IU/ml IL-2. This CDR3 spans 12 amino acids. The V gene's germline CDR1 is GTSNPN and CDR2 SVGIG (reference sequence). The V end lost 0 bases, the J end lost 3 bases, and 4 bases lay between the germline ends. Assay used: immunoSEQ multiplex PCR; TCRdb lists only in-frame clones, some missing. The sample shows 16,000 or so clones, around 78% of them seen only once.

Material: CD4+ T cells from PBMCs, cultured in vitro. The chain links TRBV30 to TRBJ2-3, with no clear D. The clonotype comes from a human donor in good health. CDR3 in amino acids: CAWSVRTDTQYF. Here the CDR3 DNA reads TGTGCCTGGAGTGTGCGAACAGATACGCAGTATTTT.